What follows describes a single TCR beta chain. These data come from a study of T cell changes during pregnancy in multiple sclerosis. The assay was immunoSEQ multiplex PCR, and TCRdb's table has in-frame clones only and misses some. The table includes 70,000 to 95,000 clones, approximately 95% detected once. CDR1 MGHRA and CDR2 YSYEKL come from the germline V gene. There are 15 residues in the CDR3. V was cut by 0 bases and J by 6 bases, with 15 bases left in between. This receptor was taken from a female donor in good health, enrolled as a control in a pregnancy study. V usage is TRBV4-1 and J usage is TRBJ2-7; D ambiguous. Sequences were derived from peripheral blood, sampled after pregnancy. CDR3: CASSQDPTLLGEQYF. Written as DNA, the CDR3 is TGCGCCAGCAGCCAAGATCCAACCCTCCTAGGCGAGCAGTACTTC.